These 2 T cell receptor beta chains were sequenced from one sample in a study of shared clonotypes between healthy human individuals. The method was immunoSEQ multiplex PCR; TCRdb's version includes in-frame clones alone and lacks a portion of them. The table shows more than 2 million clones, with 95% occurring only once. Specimen: naive CD4+ T cells sorted from blood. The subset: CD45RA+ positively selected. All receptors derive from a man between 18 and 29 years old in good health.

The DNA of the CDR3 is TGTGCCAGCAGCAAAGTAAAGTGGAGCTCCTACGAGCAGTACTTC. It codes for CASSKVKWSSYEQYF. The chain links TRBV21-1 to TRBJ2-7; whether TRBD2, the table's D call, matches the DNA was not checked. TRBV21-1 is a known pseudogene. CDR3 size: 15 residues.

The chain couples TRBV5-1 to TRBJ1-1, with D perhaps matching TRBD1 (5 bases). V lost 4 bases to trimming and J lost 3 bases, with 19 bases between them. The CDR3 loop spans 16 amino acids. Per germline, CDR1 SGHRS and CDR2 YFSETQ. CDR3 DNA sequence: TGCGCCAGCAGCGGGGAGGGGACTCCTGCTGACACTGAAGCTTTCTTT. This gives the protein CASSGEGTPADTEAFF.